This passage covers 23 T cell receptor beta chains from one sample sequenced in a study of blood T cell repertoires in COVID-19. Clones were read by immunoSEQ multiplex PCR, and TCRdb kept only the in-frame ones, dropping some. The table has around 330,000 clones, about nine tenths seen once. What was sequenced was PBMCs or T cells enriched from blood (not recorded which). Receptors originate from a middle-aged woman who had recovered from COVID-19.

This sequence joins TRBV4-3 and TRBJ1-5; tentative D call: TRBD1 (6 bases). Germline V CDR1 and CDR2: LGHNA, YSLEER. This CDR3 is 15 amino acids long. V was shortened by 0 bases and J by 5 bases, with 11 bases between the two germline ends. CDR3 sequence reads: CASSQDSGEDQPQHF. Written as DNA, the CDR3 is TGCGCCAGCAGCCAAGATTCAGGGGAAGATCAGCCCCAGCATTTT.

This chain links TRBV5-5 with TRBJ1-3; the match to TRBD1 covers 11 bases. Germline CDR1 SGHKS, CDR2 YYEKEE (reference sequence). Trimming took 3 bases from V and 0 from J; bases not matched to a gene: 5. The CDR3 has 17 residues. The CDR3: CASSSGQGAHSGNTIYF. Here the CDR3 DNA reads TGTGCCAGCAGCTCTGGACAGGGGGCCCACTCTGGAAACACCATATATTTT.

The J gene is TRBJ2-3, the V gene TRBV29-1; D call uncertain. Looked up from germline, CDR1 is SQVTM and CDR2 is ANQGSEA. V gave up 3 bases and J gave up 4 bases, with 17 bases separating them. The CDR3 sequence is 15 residues long. The CDR3 sequence: CSVESWVSGADTQYF. The CDR3 DNA reads as TGCAGCGTTGAGTCCTGGGTTTCAGGTGCAGATACGCAGTATTTT.

The J gene is TRBJ2-2, the V gene TRBV28; tentative D call: TRBD1 (6 bases). The CDR3 runs to 16 residues. With 1 base removed from V and 5 bases from J, the gap between germline ends came to 14 bases. Germline V lookup: CDR1 MDHEN, CDR2 SYDVKM. CDR3 nucleotides: TGTGCCAGCAGTTTATCTACAGGGTACTTTACCGGGGAGCTGTTTTTT. Its protein is CASSLSTGYFTGELFF.

This chain joins TRBV9 and TRBJ2-1; 7 bases are shared with TRBD1. This CDR3 region has 13 residues. V shed 3 bases, J shed 7 bases, and the junction held 4 bases outside the gene matches. In germline, CDR1 is SGDLS, CDR2 YYNGEE. CDR3 amino acids: CASSAYRGNEQFF. As DNA, the CDR3 is TGTGCCAGCAGCGCCTACAGGGGTAATGAGCAGTTCTTC.

This chain connects TRBV28 to TRBJ2-7; the D gene is possibly TRBD2 (6 bases). The germline V gene encodes CDR1 MDHEN and CDR2 SYDVKM. CDR3 size: 13 residues. The ends were cut back, 6 bases at V and 3 bases at J, with 12 bases in the middle. CDR3 amino acids: CASRPSGVYEQYF. The CDR3 coding sequence is TGTGCCAGCAGACCCTCGGGAGTCTACGAGCAGTACTTC.

The chain joins TRBV6-6 to TRBJ2-1; 10 nucleotides align to TRBD2. Germline assignment: CDR1 MNHNY and CDR2 SVGAGI (reference sequence). Trimming cost V 6 bases and J 7 bases; bases outside gene matches: 9. The CDR3 covers 15 residues. The DNA for the CDR3 is TGTGCCAGCAGAAGTCCGGGACTAGCGTGGAATGAGCAGTTCTTC. This gives the protein CASRSPGLAWNEQFF.

The chain combines TRBV21-1 with TRBJ1-2. TRBV21-1 is deemed a pseudogene. This CDR3 spans 16 amino acids. This chain's CDR3 is CASSKEEENTAYGYTF. In nucleotides, the CDR3 is TGTGCCAGCAGCAAAGAAGAGGAGAATACCGCCTATGGCTACACCTTC.

The rearrangement joins TRBV2 to TRBJ2-7, with TRBD1 matching 9 bases. The CDR3 sequence is 14 residues long. The V gene's germline CDR1 is SNHLY and CDR2 FYNNEI. Trimming cost V 6 bases and J 1 base; bases outside gene matches: 4. In DNA, the CDR3 is TGTGCCAGCAGGGTAGGGACAGGGTCCTACGAGCAGTACTTC. Translated, it gives CASRVGTGSYEQYF.

J is TRBJ1-2 and V is TRBV28, with TRBD1 matching over 7 bases. Trimming cost V 4 bases and J 4 bases; bases outside gene matches: 3. This CDR3 is built from 13 residues. CDR1 is MDHEN and CDR2 is SYDVKM in the germline V gene. The CDR3 DNA follows: TGTGCCAGCAGTTCCCAGGGGGGCTATGGCTACACCTTC. This encodes CASSSQGGYGYTF.

This chain uses TRBV7-3 with TRBJ2-1; D not certain. The CDR3 has 14 amino acids. Per germline, CDR1 SGHTA and CDR2 FQGTGA. Between the trimmed V and J ends, which lost 0 bases and 3 bases, there was a span of 6 bases. CDR3 in amino acids: CASSLTHSYNEQFF. CDR3 in DNA: TGTGCCAGCAGCTTAACGCACAGCTACAATGAGCAGTTCTTC.

This chain uses TRBV11-2 with TRBJ2-1, with TRBD1 identical over 8 bases. With V trimmed by 2 bases and J by 0 bases, 6 bases remained unmatched. In germline, CDR1 is SGHAT, CDR2 FQNNGV. This CDR3 spans 17 amino acids. The DNA of the CDR3 is TGTGCCAGCAGCTTAAGACAGGGGCTCCTCTCCTACAATGAGCAGTTCTTC. Amino acid sequence: CASSLRQGLLSYNEQFF.

This sequence joins TRBV11-2 and TRBJ1-3, with D possibly being TRBD1 (6 bases). This CDR3 has 16 amino acids. V lost 5 bases and J lost 0, with 14 bases in between. Per the germline V gene, CDR1 is SGHAT and CDR2 is FQNNGV. CDR3 bases: TGTGCCAGCAGCCCCAGGCCACAGGGCTCTGGAAACACCATATATTTT. It encodes CASSPRPQGSGNTIYF.

The gene calls are TRBV23-1 and TRBJ2-1; 7 bases fit TRBD1. TRBV23-1 is an ORF; its function is uncertain. After removal of 5 bases from V and 5 bases from J, the junction contained 9 bases not matched to a gene. The CDR3 consists of 15 residues. The CDR3 spells CASSIRDSLNNEQFF. The CDR3 DNA reads as TGCGCCAGCAGTATCCGGGACAGTCTTAACAATGAGCAGTTCTTC.

The chain recombines TRBV5-1 with TRBJ2-3, with D possibly TRBD2 on 5 matching bases. V was trimmed by 0 bases and J by 8 bases, leaving 10 bases between them. Germline-derived CDR1 and CDR2 are SGHRS and YFSETQ. CDR3 length equals 13 residues. In nucleotides, the CDR3 is TGCGCCAGCAGCTTGGGAGGGTTCGGTACGCAGTATTTT. The encoded protein is CASSLGGFGTQYF. The full variable domain, completed using reference TRBV5-1 and TRBJ2-3, is KAGVTQTPRYLIKTRGQQVTLSCSPISGHRSVSWYQQTPGQGLQFLFEYFSETQRNKGNFPGRFSGRQFSNSRSEMNVSTLELGDSALYLCASSLGGFGTQYFGPGTRLTVL.

The chain joins TRBV24-1 to TRBJ2-7, with 9 bases identical to TRBD1. The CDR3 totals 15 residues. Trimming cost V 3 bases and J 6 bases; bases outside gene matches: 8. Germline V gives CDR1 KGHDR, CDR2 SFDVKD. The CDR3 region has the DNA TGTGCCACCAGTGATCCCGGACAGGGGATTGGCGAGCAGTACTTC. Translating gives CATSDPGQGIGEQYF.

This chain joins TRBV24-1 and TRBJ2-1, with D possibly being TRBD2 (6 bases). This CDR3 region has 12 residues. Trimming cost V 5 bases and J 8 bases, with 9 bases left between them. Germline V gene sequence: CDR1 KGHDR, CDR2 SFDVKD. CDR3 nucleotides: TGTGCCACCAGTGCAGGGAGGTATGAGCAGTTCTTC. Amino acid sequence: CATSAGRYEQFF.

This clone was found once. The chain couples TRBV18 to TRBJ2-1, with TRBD1 matching over 7 bases. Germline V gene data show CDR1 as KGHSH and CDR2 as LQKENI. The trim removed 3 bases at V and 5 bases at J, leaving 4 bases unmatched. This CDR3 spans 14 amino acids. CDR3 region: CASSPGQVNNEQFF. DNA of the CDR3: TGTGCCAGCTCACCCGGACAGGTCAACAATGAGCAGTTCTTC.

The gene calls are TRBV18 and TRBJ2-3, with D possibly TRBD2 on 6 matching bases. CDR3 length equals 14 residues. Germline V gives CDR1 KGHSH, CDR2 LQKENI. The V end lost 3 bases, the J end lost 2 bases, and 9 bases lay between the germline ends. CDR3 protein: CASSPSGYTDTQYF. The CDR3 region has the DNA TGTGCCAGCTCACCTAGCGGTTACACAGATACGCAGTATTTT.

The chain joins TRBV4-3 to TRBJ1-6; 8 nucleotides line up with TRBD1. J gave up 8 bases and V 1 base, and 4 bases lay outside the gene matches. The CDR3 has 15 amino acids. The germline V gene encodes CDR1 LGHNA and CDR2 YSLEER. The CDR3 nucleotides read TGCGCCAGCAGCCAAGTGGACAGGGCGGATTCACCCCTCCACTTT. It codes for CASSQVDRADSPLHF.

This clone came up a few times. The V gene is TRBV10-3, the J gene TRBJ2-1; D is perhaps TRBD1 (6 bases). Trimming removed 6 bases at V and 8 bases at J, with 8 bases between. The CDR3 extends over 11 amino acids. CDR1 is ENHRY, CDR2 SYGVKD, per germline. Here the CDR3 reads CAIRQGDEQFF. DNA for the CDR3: TGTGCCATCAGACAGGGCGATGAGCAGTTCTTC.

The CDR3 loop is CASSRAWVRDIQYF. CDR3 coding DNA: TGTGCCAGTAGTAGAGCCTGGGTTCGGGACATTCAGTACTTC. This chain uses TRBV19 with TRBJ2-4; D is ambiguous. Germline CDR1 reads LNHDA; CDR2 reads SQIVND (reference sequence). The CDR3 runs 14 residues. Trimming cost V 4 bases and J 8 bases, with 15 bases left between them. Full variable domain (remainder filled in from reference TRBV19 and TRBJ2-4): DGGITQSPKYLFRKEGQNVTLSCEQNLNHDAMYWYRQDPGQGLRLIYYSQIVNDFQKGDIAEGYSVSREKKESFPLTVTSAQKNPTAFYLCASSRAWVRDIQYFGAGTRLSVL.

The V call is TRBV11-1, the J call TRBJ2-1; 11 bases are shared with TRBD2. Germline V lookup: CDR1 SGHAT, CDR2 FQDESV (reference sequence). The CDR3 is made up of 14 amino acids. Trimming took 8 bases from V and 6 from J; bases not matched to a gene: 6. This CDR3 reads CASGSGRAPNEQFF. The CDR3 coding sequence is TGTGCCAGCGGTAGCGGGAGGGCCCCCAATGAGCAGTTCTTC.